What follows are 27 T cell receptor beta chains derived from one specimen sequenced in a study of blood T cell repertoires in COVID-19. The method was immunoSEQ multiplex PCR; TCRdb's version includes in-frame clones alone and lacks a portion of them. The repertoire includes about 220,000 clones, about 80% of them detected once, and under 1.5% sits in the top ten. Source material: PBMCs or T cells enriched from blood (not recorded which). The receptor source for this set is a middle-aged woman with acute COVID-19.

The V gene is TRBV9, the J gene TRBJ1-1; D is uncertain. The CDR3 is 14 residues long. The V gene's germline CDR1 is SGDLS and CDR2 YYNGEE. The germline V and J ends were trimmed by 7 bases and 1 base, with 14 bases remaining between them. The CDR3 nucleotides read TGTGCCAGCTCCAGGCAGAATGAGAACACTGAAGCTTTCTTT. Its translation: CASSRQNENTEAFF.

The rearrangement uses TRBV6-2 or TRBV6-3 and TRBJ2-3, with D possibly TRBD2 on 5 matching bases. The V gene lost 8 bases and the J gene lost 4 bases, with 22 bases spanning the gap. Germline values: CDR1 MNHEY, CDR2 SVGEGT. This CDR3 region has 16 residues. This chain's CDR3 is CASGRGLSDNSDTQYF. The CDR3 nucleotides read TGTGCCAGCGGCCGTGGACTCAGCGATAACTCAGATACGCAGTATTTT.

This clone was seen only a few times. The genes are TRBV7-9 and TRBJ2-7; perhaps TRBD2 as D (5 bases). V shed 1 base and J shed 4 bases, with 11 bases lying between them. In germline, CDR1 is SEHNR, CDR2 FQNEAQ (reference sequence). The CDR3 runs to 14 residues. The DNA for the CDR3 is TGTGCCAGCAGCTTAGGCGGGTTCCTATACGAGCAGTACTTC. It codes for CASSLGGFLYEQYF.

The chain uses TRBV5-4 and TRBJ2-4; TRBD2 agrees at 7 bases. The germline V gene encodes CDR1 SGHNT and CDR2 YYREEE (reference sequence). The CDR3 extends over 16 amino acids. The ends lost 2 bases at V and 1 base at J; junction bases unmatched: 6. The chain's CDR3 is CASSLNLGGAKNIQYF. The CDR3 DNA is TGTGCCAGCAGCTTAAACCTGGGGGGGGCCAAAAACATTCAGTACTTC.

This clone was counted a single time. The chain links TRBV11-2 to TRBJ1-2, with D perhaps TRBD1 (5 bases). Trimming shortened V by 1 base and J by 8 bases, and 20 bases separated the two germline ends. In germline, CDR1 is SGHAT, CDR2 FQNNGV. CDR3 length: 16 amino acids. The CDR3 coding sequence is TGTGCCAGCAGCTTAGCTTTCCGGGCGGGGGGATTAGGCTACACCTTC. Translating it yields CASSLAFRAGGLGYTF.

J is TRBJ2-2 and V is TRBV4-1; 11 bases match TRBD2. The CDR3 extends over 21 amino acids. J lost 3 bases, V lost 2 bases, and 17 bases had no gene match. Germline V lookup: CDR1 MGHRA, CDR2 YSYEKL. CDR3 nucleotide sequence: TGCGCCAGCAGCCAACCCCCGATCCGACTAGCGGGAACCTTGGACACCGGGGAGCTGTTTTTT. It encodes CASSQPPIRLAGTLDTGELFF.

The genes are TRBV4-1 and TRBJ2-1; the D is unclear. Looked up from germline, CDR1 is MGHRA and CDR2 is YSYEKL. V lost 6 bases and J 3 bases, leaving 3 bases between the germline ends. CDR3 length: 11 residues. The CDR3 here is CASRLYNEQFF. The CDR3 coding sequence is TGCGCCAGCAGACTCTACAATGAGCAGTTCTTC.

The chain's CDR3 is CASSNLRGYGYTF. CDR3 nucleotide sequence: TGTGCCAGTAGTAACCTTAGGGGCTATGGCTACACCTTC. The gene calls are TRBV19 and TRBJ1-2; a weak D match, TRBD1 (5 bases). Trimming pared 4 bases from V and 4 bases from J, leaving 10 bases between. The CDR3 is 13 amino acids. Germline CDR1 reads LNHDA; CDR2 reads SQIVND (reference sequence).

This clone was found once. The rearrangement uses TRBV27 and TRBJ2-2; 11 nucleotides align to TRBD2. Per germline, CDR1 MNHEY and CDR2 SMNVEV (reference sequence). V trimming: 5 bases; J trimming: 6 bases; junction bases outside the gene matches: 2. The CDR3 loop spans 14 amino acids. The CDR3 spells CASSMGLAAGELFF. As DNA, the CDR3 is TGTGCCAGCAGTATGGGACTAGCGGCCGGGGAGCTGTTTTTT.

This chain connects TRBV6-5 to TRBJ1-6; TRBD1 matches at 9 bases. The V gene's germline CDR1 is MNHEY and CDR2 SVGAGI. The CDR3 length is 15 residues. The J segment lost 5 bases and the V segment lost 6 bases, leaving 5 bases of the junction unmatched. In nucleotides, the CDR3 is TGTGCCAGCAGGAAGGGACAGGGAAATAATTCACCCCTCCACTTT. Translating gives CASRKGQGNNSPLHF.

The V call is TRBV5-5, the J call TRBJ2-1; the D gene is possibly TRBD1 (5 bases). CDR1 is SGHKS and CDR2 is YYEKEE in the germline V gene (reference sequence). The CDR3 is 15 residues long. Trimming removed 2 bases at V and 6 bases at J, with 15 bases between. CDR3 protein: CASSFLGVAGNEQFF. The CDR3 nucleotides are TGTGCCAGCAGCTTTTTAGGGGTAGCTGGCAATGAGCAGTTCTTC. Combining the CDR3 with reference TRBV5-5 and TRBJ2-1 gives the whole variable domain DAGVTQSPTHLIKTRGQQVTLRCSPISGHKSVSWYQQVLGQGPQFIFQYYEKEERGRGNFPDRFSARQFPNYSSELNVNALLLGDSALYLCASSFLGVAGNEQFFGPGTRLTVL.

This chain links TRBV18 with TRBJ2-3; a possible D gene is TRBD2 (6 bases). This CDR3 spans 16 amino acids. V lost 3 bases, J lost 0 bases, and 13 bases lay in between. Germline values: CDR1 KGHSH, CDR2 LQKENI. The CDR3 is CASSPGARGSTDTQYF. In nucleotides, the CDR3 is TGTGCCAGCTCACCGGGAGCGCGGGGCAGCACAGATACGCAGTATTTT.

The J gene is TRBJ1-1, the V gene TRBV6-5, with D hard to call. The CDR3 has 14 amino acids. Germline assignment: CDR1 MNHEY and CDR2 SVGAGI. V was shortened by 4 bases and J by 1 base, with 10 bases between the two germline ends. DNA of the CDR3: TGTGCCAGCAGTTTGACACCCTCGAACACTGAAGCTTTCTTT. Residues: CASSLTPSNTEAFF.

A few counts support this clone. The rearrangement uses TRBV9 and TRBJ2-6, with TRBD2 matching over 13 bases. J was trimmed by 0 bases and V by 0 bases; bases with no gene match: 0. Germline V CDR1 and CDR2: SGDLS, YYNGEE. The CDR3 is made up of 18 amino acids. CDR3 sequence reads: CASSVGLAGGSGANVLTF. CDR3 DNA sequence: TGTGCCAGCAGCGTAGGACTAGCGGGGGGCTCTGGGGCCAACGTCCTGACTTTC. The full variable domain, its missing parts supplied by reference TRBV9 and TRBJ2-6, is DSGVTQTPKHLITATGQRVTLRCSPRSGDLSVYWYQQSLDQGLQFLIQYYNGEERAKGNILERFSAQQFPDLHSELNLSSLELGDSALYFCASSVGLAGGSGANVLTFGAGSRLTVL.

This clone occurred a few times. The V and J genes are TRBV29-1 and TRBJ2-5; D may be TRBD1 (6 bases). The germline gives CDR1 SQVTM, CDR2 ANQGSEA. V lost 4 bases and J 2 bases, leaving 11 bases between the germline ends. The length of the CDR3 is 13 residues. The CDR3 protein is CSVGRGLQETQYF. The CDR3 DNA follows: TGCAGCGTTGGCAGGGGATTACAAGAGACCCAGTACTTC.

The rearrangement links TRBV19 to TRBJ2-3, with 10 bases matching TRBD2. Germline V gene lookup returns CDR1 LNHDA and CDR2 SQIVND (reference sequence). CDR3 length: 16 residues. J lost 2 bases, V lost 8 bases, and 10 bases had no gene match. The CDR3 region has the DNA TGTGCCAGTGGAGGTGCTAGCGGGAGTCTCACAGATACGCAGTATTTT. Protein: CASGGASGSLTDTQYF.

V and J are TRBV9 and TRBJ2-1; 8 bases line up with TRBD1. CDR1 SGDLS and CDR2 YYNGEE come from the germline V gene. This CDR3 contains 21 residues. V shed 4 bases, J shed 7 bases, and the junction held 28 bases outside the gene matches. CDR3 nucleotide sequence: TGTGCCAGCAGCTCGAAACCCTTAGTGGTTGTGGGGACAGGAGGGATGAATGAGCAGTTCTTC. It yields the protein CASSSKPLVVVGTGGMNEQFF.

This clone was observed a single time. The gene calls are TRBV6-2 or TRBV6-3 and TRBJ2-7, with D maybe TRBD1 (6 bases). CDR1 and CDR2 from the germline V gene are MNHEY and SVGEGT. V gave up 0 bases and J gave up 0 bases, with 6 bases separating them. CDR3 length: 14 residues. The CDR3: CASSYSDSSYEQYF. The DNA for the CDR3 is TGTGCCAGCAGTTACTCGGACAGCTCCTACGAGCAGTACTTC.

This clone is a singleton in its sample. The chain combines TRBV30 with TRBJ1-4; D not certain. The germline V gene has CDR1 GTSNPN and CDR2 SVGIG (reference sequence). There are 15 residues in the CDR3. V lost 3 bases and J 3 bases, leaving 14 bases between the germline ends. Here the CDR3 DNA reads TGTGCCTGGAGGAAGTGGGCAGACCCTAATGAAAAACTGTTTTTT. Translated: CAWRKWADPNEKLFF.

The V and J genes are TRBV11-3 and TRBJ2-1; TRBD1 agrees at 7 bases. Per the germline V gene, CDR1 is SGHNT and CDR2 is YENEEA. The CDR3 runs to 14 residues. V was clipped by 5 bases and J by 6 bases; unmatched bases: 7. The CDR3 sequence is CASSPRTGPNEQFF. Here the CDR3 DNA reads TGTGCCAGCAGCCCTCGGACAGGACCCAATGAGCAGTTCTTC.

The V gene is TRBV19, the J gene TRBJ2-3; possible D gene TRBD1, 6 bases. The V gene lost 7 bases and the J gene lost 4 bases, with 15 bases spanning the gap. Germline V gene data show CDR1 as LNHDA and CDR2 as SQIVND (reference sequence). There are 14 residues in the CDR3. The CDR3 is CASNSGDYADTQYF. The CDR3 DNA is TGTGCCAGTAACTCAGGGGATTATGCAGATACGCAGTATTTT.

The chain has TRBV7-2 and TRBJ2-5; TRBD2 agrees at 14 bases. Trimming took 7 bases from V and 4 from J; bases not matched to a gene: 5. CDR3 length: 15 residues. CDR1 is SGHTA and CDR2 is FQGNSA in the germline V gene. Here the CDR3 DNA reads TGTGCCAGCACCGCCGGACTAGCGGGGGGAGAGACCCAGTACTTC. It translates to CASTAGLAGGETQYF.

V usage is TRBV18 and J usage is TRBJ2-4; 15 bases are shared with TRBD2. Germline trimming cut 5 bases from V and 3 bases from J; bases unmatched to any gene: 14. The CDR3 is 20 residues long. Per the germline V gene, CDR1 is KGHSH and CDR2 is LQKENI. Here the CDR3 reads CASSSMPGLAGGWGKNIQYF. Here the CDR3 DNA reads TGTGCCAGCTCAAGTATGCCGGGACTAGCGGGAGGTTGGGGCAAAAACATTCAGTACTTC. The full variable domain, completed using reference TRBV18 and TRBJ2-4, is NAGVMQNPRHLVRRRGQEARLRCSPMKGHSHVYWYRQLPEEGLKFMVYLQKENIIDESGMPKERFSAEFPKEGPSILRIQQVVRGDSAAYFCASSSMPGLAGGWGKNIQYFGAGTRLSVL.

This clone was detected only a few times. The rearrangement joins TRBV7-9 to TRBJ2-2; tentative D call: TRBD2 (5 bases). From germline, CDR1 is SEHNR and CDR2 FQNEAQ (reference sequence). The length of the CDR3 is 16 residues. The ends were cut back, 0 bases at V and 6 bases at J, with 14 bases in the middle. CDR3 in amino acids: CASSLARLATAGELFF. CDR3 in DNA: TGTGCCAGCAGCTTAGCGCGGCTAGCAACCGCCGGGGAGCTGTTTTTT. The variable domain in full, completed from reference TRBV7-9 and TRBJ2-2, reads DTGVSQNPRHKITKRGQNVTFRCDPISEHNRLYWYRQTLGQGPEFLTYFQNEAQLEKSRLLSDRFSAERPKGSFSTLEIQRTEQGDSAMYLCASSLARLATAGELFFGEGSRLTVL.

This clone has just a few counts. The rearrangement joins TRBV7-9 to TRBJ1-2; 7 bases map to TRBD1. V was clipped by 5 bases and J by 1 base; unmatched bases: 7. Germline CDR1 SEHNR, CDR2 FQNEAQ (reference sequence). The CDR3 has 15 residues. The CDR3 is CASSKAGQLNYGYTF. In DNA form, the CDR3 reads TGTGCCAGCAGCAAAGCGGGACAGCTTAACTATGGCTACACCTTC.

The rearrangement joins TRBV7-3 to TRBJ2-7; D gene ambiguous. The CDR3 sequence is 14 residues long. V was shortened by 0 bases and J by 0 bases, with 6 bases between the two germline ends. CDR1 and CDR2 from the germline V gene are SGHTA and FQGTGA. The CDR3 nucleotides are TGTGCCAGCAGCTTAACCCCCGGCTCCTACGAGCAGTACTTC. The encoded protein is CASSLTPGSYEQYF.

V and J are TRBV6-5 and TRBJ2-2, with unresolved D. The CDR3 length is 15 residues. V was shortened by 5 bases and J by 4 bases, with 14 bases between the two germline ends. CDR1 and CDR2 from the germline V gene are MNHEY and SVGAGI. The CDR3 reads CASSMNSHSTGELFF. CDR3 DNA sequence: TGTGCCAGCAGTATGAACAGCCACTCCACCGGGGAGCTGTTTTTT.